Sequencing of this TCR beta chain was carried out in a study of cytomegalovirus exposure and HLA in healthy donors. Both 60 Vbeta primers and 13 Jbeta primers went into the PCR. Produced via immunoSEQ multiplex PCR; TCRdb's table is partial and in-frame only. This sample has around 140,000 clones, with 65% to 80% found just once. This clone was seen only once. Specimen: PBMCs. This sequence originates from a man younger than 45 in good health and CMV-seronegative.

CDR3 nucleotides: TGTGCCAGCAGCCACACAAAAGGGGTGACAGATACGCAGTATTTT. It codes for CASSHTKGVTDTQYF. V gene TRBV5-6 combines with J gene TRBJ2-3; D might be TRBD1 (5 bases). The germline CDR1 and CDR2 sequences are SGHDT and YYEEEE. The CDR3 has 15 residues. Trimming removed 4 bases from V and 3 bases from J, with 15 bases in between.